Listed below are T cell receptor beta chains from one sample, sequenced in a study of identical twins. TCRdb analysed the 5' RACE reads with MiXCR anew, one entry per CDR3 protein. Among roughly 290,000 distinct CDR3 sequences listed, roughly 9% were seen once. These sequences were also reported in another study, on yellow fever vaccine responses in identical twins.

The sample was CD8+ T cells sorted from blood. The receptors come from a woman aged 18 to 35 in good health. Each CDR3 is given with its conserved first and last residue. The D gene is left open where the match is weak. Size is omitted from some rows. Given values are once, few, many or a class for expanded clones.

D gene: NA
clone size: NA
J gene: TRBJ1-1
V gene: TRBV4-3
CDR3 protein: CASSQFVTDTEAFF
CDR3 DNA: TGCGCCAGCAGCCAATTTGTAACGGACACTGAAGCTTTCTTT

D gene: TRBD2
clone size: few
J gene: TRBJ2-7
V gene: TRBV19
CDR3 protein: CASTGREGPNEQYF
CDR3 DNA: TGTGCCAGTACGGGACGGGAGGGCCCTAACGAGCAGTACTTC

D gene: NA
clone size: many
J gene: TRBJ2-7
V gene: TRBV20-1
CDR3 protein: CSAQTSPPTYEQYF
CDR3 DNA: TGCAGTGCCCAGACTAGTCCCCCAACCTACGAGCAGTACTTC

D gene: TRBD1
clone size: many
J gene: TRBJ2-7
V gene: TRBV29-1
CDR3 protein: CSVERQGRNEQYF
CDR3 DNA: TGCAGCGTTGAAAGACAGGGGAGGAACGAGCAGTACTTC

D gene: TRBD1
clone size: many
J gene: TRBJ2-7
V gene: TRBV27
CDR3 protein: CASSWGQSYEQYF
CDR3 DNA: TGTGCCAGCAGTTGGGGACAGTCCTACGAGCAGTACTTC

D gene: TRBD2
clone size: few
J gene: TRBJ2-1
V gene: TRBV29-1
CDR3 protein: CSVGGGPQYEQFF
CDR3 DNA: TGCAGCGTGGGGGGAGGGCCCCAGTATGAGCAGTTCTTC

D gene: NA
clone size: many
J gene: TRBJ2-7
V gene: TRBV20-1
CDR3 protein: CSANIRHPYEQYF
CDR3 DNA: TGCAGTGCTAACATCAGGCACCCCTACGAGCAGTACTTC

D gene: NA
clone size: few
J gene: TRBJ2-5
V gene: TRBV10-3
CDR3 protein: CAISSGLQETQYF
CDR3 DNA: TGTGCCATCAGCTCAGGACTACAAGAGACCCAGTACTTC

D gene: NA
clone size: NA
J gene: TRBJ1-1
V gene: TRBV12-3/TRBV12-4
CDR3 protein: CASTQNPGFTEAFF
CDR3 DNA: TGTGCCAGCACCCAAAACCCAGGGTTTACTGAAGCTTTCTTT

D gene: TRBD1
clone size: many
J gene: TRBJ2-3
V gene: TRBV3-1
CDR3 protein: CASSQDVGQITDTQYF
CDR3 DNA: TGTGCCAGCAGCCAAGATGTGGGACAGATAACAGATACGCAGTATTTT

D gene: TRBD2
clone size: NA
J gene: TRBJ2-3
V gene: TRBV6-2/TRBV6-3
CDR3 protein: CASGLAGVIDTQYF
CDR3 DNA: TGTGCCAGCGGACTGGCGGGAGTGATAGATACGCAGTATTTT

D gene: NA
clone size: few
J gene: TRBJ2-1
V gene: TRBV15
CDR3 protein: CATSDDRGNEQFF
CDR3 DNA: TGTGCCACCAGCGATGACCGGGGCAATGAGCAGTTCTTC

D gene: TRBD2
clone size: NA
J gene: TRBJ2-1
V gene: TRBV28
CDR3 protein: CASSQTAGVLYNEQFF
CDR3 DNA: TGTGCCAGCAGCCAGACAGCGGGAGTGCTCTACAATGAGCAGTTCTTC

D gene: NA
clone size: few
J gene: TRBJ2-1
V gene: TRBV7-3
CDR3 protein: CASSPRGGRTNLHEQFF
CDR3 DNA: TGTGCCAGCAGCCCCCGTGGTGGCCGGACTAACCTTCATGAGCAGTTCTTC

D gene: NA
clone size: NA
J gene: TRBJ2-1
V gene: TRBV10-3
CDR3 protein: CAISESKFLSYNEQFF
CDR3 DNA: TGTGCCATCAGTGAGTCGAAGTTCCTCTCCTACAATGAGCAGTTCTTC

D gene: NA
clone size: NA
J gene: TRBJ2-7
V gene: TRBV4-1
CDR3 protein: CASSPTAEPGQGTYEQYF
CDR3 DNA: TGCGCCAGCAGTCCCACAGCCGAGCCCGGGCAGGGAACCTACGAGCAGTACTTC

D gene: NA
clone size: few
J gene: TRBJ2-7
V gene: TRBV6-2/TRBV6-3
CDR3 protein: CASSAWGEDYEQYF
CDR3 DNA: TGTGCCAGCAGTGCGTGGGGGGAAGACTACGAGCAGTACTTC

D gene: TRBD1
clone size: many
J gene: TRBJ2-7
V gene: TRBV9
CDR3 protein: CASSVGYDRGYEQYF
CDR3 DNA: TGTGCCAGCAGCGTCGGATATGACAGGGGCTACGAGCAGTACTTC

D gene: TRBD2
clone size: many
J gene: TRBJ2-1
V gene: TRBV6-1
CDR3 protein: CASSATSGGALWQFF
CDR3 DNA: TGTGCCAGCAGCGCAACGAGCGGGGGGGCCCTATGGCAGTTCTTC

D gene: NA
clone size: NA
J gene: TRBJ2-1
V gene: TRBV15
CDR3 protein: CATSRVGQTVNEQFF
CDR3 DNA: TGTGCCACCAGCAGAGTTGGACAGACGGTCAATGAGCAGTTCTTC

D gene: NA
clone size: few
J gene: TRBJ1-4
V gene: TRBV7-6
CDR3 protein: CASSLPPGRGLNEKLFF
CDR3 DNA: TGTGCCAGCAGCTTACCCCCCGGGCGAGGTCTTAATGAAAAACTGTTTTTT

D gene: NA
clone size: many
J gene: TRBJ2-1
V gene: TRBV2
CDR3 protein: CASSTIERSYNEQFF
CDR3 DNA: TGTGCCAGCTCGACGATCGAAAGGTCCTACAATGAGCAGTTCTTC

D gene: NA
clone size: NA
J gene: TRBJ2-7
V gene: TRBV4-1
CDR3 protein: CASSQDRADYEQYF
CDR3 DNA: TGCGCCAGCAGCCAAGATCGGGCGGACTACGAGCAGTACTTC

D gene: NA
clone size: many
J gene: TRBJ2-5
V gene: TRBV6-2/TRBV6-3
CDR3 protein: CASSAQETQYF
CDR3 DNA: TGTGCCAGCTCCGCACAAGAGACCCAGTACTTC

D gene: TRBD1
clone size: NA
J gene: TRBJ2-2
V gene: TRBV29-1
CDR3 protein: CSVEEAGQESGELFF
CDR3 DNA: TGCAGCGTTGAAGAGGCTGGACAGGAATCCGGGGAGCTGTTTTTT

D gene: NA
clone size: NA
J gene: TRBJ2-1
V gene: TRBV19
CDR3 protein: CASKDARALYNEQFF
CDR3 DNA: TGTGCCAGTAAAGATGCGCGGGCCTTATACAATGAGCAGTTCTTC

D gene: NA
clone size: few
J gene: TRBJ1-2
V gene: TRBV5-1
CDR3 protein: CASSFGGDGYTF
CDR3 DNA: TGCGCCAGCAGCTTTGGGGGTGATGGCTACACCTTC

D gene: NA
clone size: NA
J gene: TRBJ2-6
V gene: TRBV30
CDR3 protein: CAWGRAESGANVLTF
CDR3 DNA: TGTGCCTGGGGGCGGGCGGAATCTGGGGCCAACGTCCTGACTTTC

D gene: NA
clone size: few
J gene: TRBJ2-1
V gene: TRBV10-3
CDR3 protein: CAISEAGQSIGEQFF
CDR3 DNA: TGTGCCATCAGTGAGGCGGGACAGTCCATCGGTGAGCAGTTCTTC

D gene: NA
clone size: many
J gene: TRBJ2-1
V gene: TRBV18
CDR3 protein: CASSPQASNEQFF
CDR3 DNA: TGTGCCAGCTCACCACAAGCAAGTAATGAGCAGTTCTTC

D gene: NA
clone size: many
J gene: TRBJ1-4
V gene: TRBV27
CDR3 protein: CASSLGGGGKLFF
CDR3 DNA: TGTGCCAGCAGTTTAGGTGGGGGCGGAAAACTGTTTTTT

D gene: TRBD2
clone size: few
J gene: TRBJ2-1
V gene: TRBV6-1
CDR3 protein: CASSALAGAVNEQFF
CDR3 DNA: TGTGCCAGCAGTGCCTTAGCGGGGGCCGTCAATGAGCAGTTCTTC

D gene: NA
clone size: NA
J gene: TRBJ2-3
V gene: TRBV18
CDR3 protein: CASSSTGPLDTQYF
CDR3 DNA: TGTGCCAGCTCTAGTACCGGGCCTCTGGATACGCAGTATTTT